What follows are 5 T cell receptor beta chains derived from one specimen sequenced in a study of control samples from healthy donors and cancer patients. Data came from immunoSEQ multiplex PCR; TCRdb stores just in-frame clones and leaves some out. This repertoire shows 150,000 to 200,000 clones, over 85% found once; its top ten account for roughly 3.9%. Specimen: blood. The receptor set was obtained from a woman aged 60-75 years in good health.

J is TRBJ1-5 and V is TRBV6-5; D not certain. The germline gives CDR1 MNHEY, CDR2 SVGAGI. V lost 0 bases and J lost 5, with 8 bases in between. The CDR3 spans 14 residues. DNA for the CDR3: TGTGCCAGCAGTTACTCCCCCTCGCATCAGCCCCAGCATTTT. This translates into CASSYSPSHQPQHF.

This rearrangement joins TRBV9 to TRBJ2-7; unclear D gene. The CDR3 spans 12 residues. The germline V gene encodes CDR1 SGDLS and CDR2 YYNGEE. V was cut by 3 bases and J by 0 bases, with 4 bases left in between. The CDR3 region is CASSGGSYEQYF. The CDR3 DNA follows: TGTGCCAGCAGCGGGGGCTCCTACGAGCAGTACTTC.

The chain joins TRBV10-3 to TRBJ2-7; D is possibly TRBD2 (6 bases). Trimming shortened V by 9 bases and J by 2 bases, and 14 bases separated the two germline ends. Germline CDR1 ENHRY, CDR2 SYGVKD. The CDR3 runs 13 residues. CDR3: CAIHSSETYEQYF. DNA for the CDR3: TGTGCCATTCACTCTAGCGAAACCTACGAGCAGTACTTC.

This clone appeared a few times. In DNA, the CDR3 is TGCGCCAGCAGCCTTGAAGGACCGCGGAGCTCCTATAATTCACCCCTCCACTTT. It translates to CASSLEGPRSSYNSPLHF. J is TRBJ1-6 and V is TRBV4-1; D ambiguous. Looked up from germline, CDR1 is MGHRA and CDR2 is YSYEKL. The CDR3 is made up of 18 amino acids. V lost 4 bases to trimming and J lost 0 bases, with 16 bases between them.

The rearrangement links TRBV7-2 to TRBJ2-1; 10 bases align to TRBD2. Germline CDR1 and CDR2: SGHTA and FQGNSA. Germline trimming cut 6 bases from V and 1 base from J; bases unmatched to any gene: 3. There are 15 residues in the CDR3. Here the CDR3 reads CASRRAGGSYNEQFF. The CDR3 bases are TGTGCCAGCAGAAGAGCGGGGGGGTCCTACAATGAGCAGTTCTTC. Combining the CDR3 with reference TRBV7-2 and TRBJ2-1 gives the whole variable domain GAGVSQSPSNKVTEKGKDVELRCDPISGHTALYWYRQSLGQGLEFLIYFQGNSAPDKSGLPSDRFSAERTGGSVSTLTIQRTQQEDSAVYLCASRRAGGSYNEQFFGPGTRLTVL.